These T cell receptor beta chains were read from a single sample in a study of blood T cell repertoires in COVID-19. Assay: immunoSEQ multiplex PCR; the TCRdb copy retains only in-frame clones and omits some. Of some 200,000 clones in the sample, around 94% were seen once. The specimen sequenced was peripheral blood. These receptors were taken from a man aged 25-45 years with COVID-19, enrolled during active disease. CDR3s include the opening cysteine and the closing phenylalanine or tryptophan. Each record gives: D gene, clone size, J gene, V gene, CDR3 protein, CDR3 DNA. D genes are given only for firm matches. Clone size is stated in some rows and not others, as once, few, many or a class when expanded.

. . TRBJ1-5 TRBV15 CATSRDAGIHQPQHF TGTGCCACCAGCAGAGATGCAGGGATTCATCAGCCCCAGCATTTT
. few TRBJ1-5 TRBV10-1 CASSNRVGQPQHF TGCGCCAGCAGCAACAGGGTTGGCCAGCCCCAGCATTTT
. . TRBJ1-1 TRBV7-9 CASSPLGEDEAFF TGTGCCAGCAGCCCCTTGGGTGAGGATGAAGCTTTCTTT
TRBD2 . TRBJ2-6 TRBV5-4 CASSQSSGGPGANVLTF TGTGCCAGCAGCCAATCTAGCGGGGGGCCAGGGGCCAACGTCCTGACTTTC
. . TRBJ1-2 TRBV15 CATSRDMGRTNYGYTF TGTGCCACCAGCAGAGATATGGGCCGAACTAACTATGGCTACACCTTC
. . TRBJ1-2 TRBV6-2/TRBV6-3 CASSYDRRLDSIRNGYTF TGTGCCAGCAGTTACGATCGGCGTTTAGACAGCATTCGGAATGGCTACACCTTC
. . TRBJ1-2 TRBV10-2 CASSESISYGYTF TGCGCCAGCAGTGAGTCGATCAGCTATGGCTACACCTTC
TRBD1 . TRBJ2-5 TRBV11-2 CASSSTLGQGGGETQYF TGTGCCAGCAGCTCCACCCTCGGACAGGGGGGGGGAGAGACCCAGTACTTC
TRBD1 once TRBJ2-7 TRBV9 CASSDGTGAWEQYF TGTGCCAGCAGCGACGGGACAGGGGCGTGGGAGCAGTACTTC
. . TRBJ1-4 TRBV5-4 CASSLKGGNEKLFF TGTGCCAGCAGCTTGAAGGGAGGTAATGAAAAACTGTTTTTT
TRBD2 . TRBJ2-2 TRBV7-3 CASSLGGADTGELFF TGTGCCAGCAGCCTCGGGGGGGCCGACACCGGGGAGCTGTTTTTT
TRBD1 . TRBJ2-7 TRBV9 CASTVGTGGRNEQYF TGTGCCAGCACCGTGGGGACAGGGGGCCGGAACGAGCAGTACTTC
. . TRBJ1-5 TRBV19 CASSPFRGDQPQHF TGTGCCAGTAGTCCATTCAGGGGAGATCAGCCCCAGCATTTT
. . TRBJ2-6 TRBV4-1 CASSQSRARSGANVLTF TGCGCCAGCAGCCAAAGCAGGGCCCGCTCTGGGGCCAACGTCCTGACTTTC
. . TRBJ2-3 TRBV6-6 CASSYGLRGSTDTQYF TGTGCCAGCAGTTACGGGCTGCGGGGAAGCACAGATACGCAGTATTTT
. . TRBJ2-3 TRBV6-5 CASSYRLTSTDTQYF TGTGCCAGCAGCTACAGATTGACTAGCACAGATACGCAGTATTTT
. few TRBJ1-3 TRBV19 CASSISHSGNTIYF TGTGCCAGTAGTATTTCCCACTCTGGAAACACCATATATTTT
TRBD1 . TRBJ1-2 TRBV10-3 CAISEGQGYGYTF TGTGCCATCAGTGAAGGACAGGGTTATGGCTACACCTTC
. once TRBJ1-6 TRBV6-5 CASSSHRRLSPLHF TGTGCCAGCAGTTCCCACAGGAGATTGTCACCCCTCCACTTT
TRBD1 . TRBJ1-4 TRBV5-1 CASSPARGQGEKLFF TGCGCCAGCAGCCCGGCCAGGGGGCAGGGTGAAAAACTGTTTTTT
TRBD1 . TRBJ2-7 TRBV3-1/TRBV3-2 CASSQAPDRGGQYF TGTGCCAGCAGCCAAGCTCCCGACAGGGGAGGGCAGTACTTC
TRBD2 . TRBJ2-7 TRBV4-1 CASSQLAASYEQYF TGCGCCAGCAGCCAGCTAGCGGCTTCCTACGAGCAGTACTTC
TRBD2 . TRBJ2-3 TRBV3-1/TRBV3-2 CASSGAGVTDTQYF TGTGCCAGCAGCGGAGCGGGGGTTACAGATACGCAGTATTTT
. . TRBJ2-7 TRBV9 CASGKGSSEQYF TGTGCCAGCGGAAAGGGGTCTAGCGAGCAGTACTTC
TRBD1 . TRBJ1-3 TRBV9 CASSVGTGGNTIYF TGTGCCAGCAGCGTAGGGACAGGGGGAAACACCATATATTTT
TRBD1 . TRBJ1-2 TRBV5-1 CASRRTGTGTSNYGYTF TGCGCCAGCAGACGGACCGGGACAGGGACATCTAACTATGGCTACACCTTC
TRBD2 . TRBJ2-2 TRBV29-1 CSVQSGANTGELFF TGCAGCGTTCAAAGCGGGGCTAACACCGGGGAGCTGTTTTTT
. . TRBJ1-1 TRBV10-3 CAISERGGPPMNTEAFF TGTGCCATCAGTGAGAGGGGGGGGCCACCTATGAACACTGAAGCTTTCTTT
. few TRBJ1-2 TRBV5-4 CASSLESANYGYTF TGTGCCAGCAGCTTGGAAAGCGCTAACTATGGCTACACCTTC
TRBD1 . TRBJ1-3 TRBV10-1 CASSLGQGNTIYF TGCGCCAGCAGTCTGGGACAGGGGAACACCATATATTTT
. . TRBJ1-2 TRBV30 CAWSMRGLGGYTF TGTGCCTGGAGTATGAGGGGGTTAGGGGGCTACACCTTC
. . TRBJ2-3 TRBV9 CASSVGTSTDTQYF TGTGCCAGCAGCGTAGGGACATCCACAGATACGCAGTATTTT
. . TRBJ2-7 TRBV30 CAWSPVSYEQYF TGTGCCTGGAGTCCAGTATCCTACGAGCAGTACTTC
. . TRBJ2-7 TRBV10-3 CAISAPETETLYEQYF TGTGCCATCAGTGCACCGGAGACAGAAACCCTCTACGAGCAGTACTTC
TRBD2 few TRBJ2-5 TRBV5-4 CASSKGLAGSQETQYF TGTGCCAGCAGCAAGGGACTAGCGGGGAGCCAAGAGACCCAGTACTTC
. once TRBJ1-1 TRBV7-9 CASSSVLGAMNTEAFF TGTGCCAGCAGCTCTGTTTTGGGAGCCATGAACACTGAAGCTTTCTTT
TRBD2 . TRBJ2-1 TRBV24-1 CATSDKRGAEQFF TGTGCCACCAGTGATAAGCGGGGGGCAGAGCAGTTCTTC
. . TRBJ1-2 TRBV29-1 CSVAGLNYGYTF TGCAGCGTTGCGGGACTTAACTATGGCTACACCTTC
. . TRBJ1-6 TRBV27 CASGSPAGPRSPLHF TGTGCCAGCGGATCCCCTGCAGGGCCAAGATCACCCCTCCACTTT
TRBD2 . TRBJ2-7 TRBV6-5 CASSSNSGLYYEQYF TGTGCCAGCAGTAGCAATTCGGGACTATACTACGAGCAGTACTTC
. few TRBJ1-6 TRBV6-5 CASSRGPPGSSPLHF TGTGCCAGCAGTCGCGGGCCCCCCGGTAGTTCACCCCTCCACTTT
. . TRBJ2-7 TRBV2 CASSEDSWGGKQYF TGTGCCAGCAGTGAAGACTCCTGGGGGGGCAAGCAGTACTTC